The 27 T cell receptor beta chains below were found in one sample sequenced in a study of human T cells and chemical hapten exposure. MiXCR was run by TCRdb on the RACE reads, yielding one entry per CDR3 protein. The sample records around 190,000 distinct CDR3 sequences, 20% to 25% being singletons. Sample time point: patch test 1, 2 weeks after DPC sensitization. Described treatment: therapeutic diphenylcyclopropenone sensitization with weekly scalp DPC. Sequencing used whole blood, obtained in connection with sensitization to the hapten diphenylcyclopropenone (DPC). All receptors come from a woman aged 50 to 65 with alopecia areata. Some clones in this sample may be carry-over from other donors' samples.

This chain joins TRBV7-9 and TRBJ1-4; D remains ambiguous. This CDR3 contains 13 residues. V was shortened by 5 bases and J by 6 bases, with 10 bases between the two germline ends. The germline V gene has CDR1 SEHNR and CDR2 FQNEAQ (reference sequence). CDR3 amino acids: CASSRGRDEKLFF. For the CDR3, the DNA is TGTGCCAGCAGCCGAGGACGGGATGAAAAACTGTTTTTT.

Concerning this clonotype itself: The junction departs from the called germline gene at one end, perhaps through a read error. The V and J genes are TRBV12-3 or TRBV12-4 and TRBJ2-5; D is perhaps TRBD2 (6 bases). This CDR3 contains 15 residues. The CDR3 protein is CASSPRDSPREAQYF. In DNA form, the CDR3 reads TGTGCCAGCAGCCCTCGGGACTCCCCAAGAGAGGCCCAGTACTTC.

The chain links TRBV7-3 to TRBJ1-1; no clear D. The CDR3 has 15 residues. CDR1 and CDR2 from the germline V gene are SGHTA and FQGTGA. Trimming took off 5 bases at V and 2 bases at J, with 15 bases between the two ends. The CDR3 here is CASSQKTDYNTEAFF. CDR3 DNA: TGTGCCAGCAGCCAGAAGACGGATTATAACACTGAAGCTTTCTTT. Complete variable domain (other parts from reference TRBV7-3 and TRBJ1-1): GAGVSQTPSNKVTEKGKYVELRCDPISGHTALYWYRQSLGQGPEFLIYFQGTGAADDSGLPNDRFFAVRPEGSVSTLKIQRTERGDSAVYLCASSQKTDYNTEAFFGQGTRLTVV.

This clonotype was picked up a small number of times. The chain recombines TRBV20-1 with TRBJ1-1; 9 positions agree with TRBD1. V lost 6 bases and J lost 1; bases outside the gene matches: 12. CDR1 is DFQATT and CDR2 is SNEGSKA in the germline V gene (reference sequence). The CDR3 totals 16 residues. The CDR3 loop is CSAQVPGQGPNTEAFF. The CDR3 DNA sequence: TGCAGTGCGCAAGTCCCGGGACAGGGCCCGAACACTGAAGCTTTCTTT.

This rearrangement joins TRBV6-1 to TRBJ2-1; weak D call: TRBD2 (5 bases). Germline CDR1 and CDR2: MNHNS and SASEGT. V was shortened by 8 bases and J by 4 bases, with 9 bases between the two germline ends. The CDR3 sequence is 12 residues long. DNA of the CDR3: TGTGCCAGCGGAGGTGGATACAATGAGCAGTTCTTC. Its protein is CASGGGYNEQFF.

This clonotype was observed a handful of times. This chain links TRBV7-9 with TRBJ2-3, with 9 bases fitting TRBD2. CDR1 SEHNR and CDR2 FQNEAQ come from the germline V gene (reference sequence). J was trimmed by 2 bases and V by 5 bases; bases with no gene match: 8. The CDR3 contains 16 residues. For the CDR3, the DNA is TGTGCCAGCAGCACTCGACTAGCGGCCAACACAGATACGCAGTATTTT. Its translation: CASSTRLAANTDTQYF.

This clonotype was counted many times. The chain carries TRBV6-2 or TRBV6-3 and TRBJ2-7, with 8 bases fitting TRBD1. CDR1 and CDR2 (germline): MNHEY, SVGEGT. After removal of 5 bases from V and 4 bases from J, the junction contained 1 base not matched to a gene. This CDR3 region has 12 residues. CDR3 region: CASSQGAYEQYF. The CDR3 bases are TGTGCCAGCAGTCAGGGGGCGTACGAGCAGTACTTC.

This clonotype was picked up a small number of times. The J gene is TRBJ1-6, the V gene TRBV20-1; D is undetermined. Germline lookup yields CDR1 DFQATT and CDR2 SNEGSKA (reference sequence). The CDR3 length is 16 residues. V lost 6 bases to trimming and J lost 7 bases, with 22 bases between them. CDR3 DNA sequence: TGCAGTGCGCCGCCTCCCCTACATGAATTGAATTCACCCCTCCACTTT. The encoded protein is CSAPPPLHELNSPLHF.

This clonotype has just a few counts. Here the CDR3 reads CASSLYQSTNTGELFF. The CDR3 DNA is TGCGCCAGCAGCTTGTACCAATCGACGAACACCGGGGAGCTGTTTTTT. The V call is TRBV5-1, the J call TRBJ2-2, with unresolved D. V lost 1 base to trimming and J lost 0 bases, with 10 bases between them. Germline V gene data show CDR1 as SGHRS and CDR2 as YFSETQ. The CDR3 covers 16 residues.

The chain has TRBV10-1 and TRBJ2-2; D unresolved. Trimming removed 8 bases at V and 0 bases at J, with 10 bases between. The CDR3 totals 14 residues. Germline V gene lookup returns CDR1 WNHNN and CDR2 SYGVQD (reference sequence). In DNA form, the CDR3 reads TGCGCCAGCCAGGCCCACGCGAACACCGGGGAGCTGTTTTTT. Amino acid sequence: CASQAHANTGELFF.

Remarks on this clonotype: Without the conserved terminal phenylalanine or tryptophan, this CDR3 likely stems from a read error. This chain joins TRBV6-4 and TRBJ1-5; D unresolved. Per the germline V gene, CDR1 is MRHNA and CDR2 is SNTAGT. V was trimmed by 6 bases and J by 1 base, leaving 7 bases between them. CDR3 length: 13 residues. The CDR3 region has the DNA TGTGCCAGCAGCCTGGAGAGCAATCAGCCCCAGCATCTT. Protein product: CASSLESNQPQHL.

This clonotype has only a few counts. J is TRBJ1-3 and V is TRBV20-1; D might be TRBD1 (6 bases). V was shortened by 5 bases and J by 8 bases, with 10 bases between the two germline ends. The CDR3 consists of 11 residues. Looked up from germline, CDR1 is DFQATT and CDR2 is SNEGSKA (reference sequence). CDR3 in amino acids: CSAPAGDTIYF. The CDR3 coding sequence is TGCAGTGCTCCCGCAGGGGACACCATATATTTT.

This clonotype was detected a few times. This chain connects TRBV29-1 to TRBJ1-5; D unresolved. The germline V gene has CDR1 SQVTM and CDR2 ANQGSEA. This CDR3 has 10 residues. V lost 8 bases, J lost 7 bases, and 9 bases lay in between. The CDR3 loop is CSPSRQPQHF. CDR3 DNA sequence: TGCAGCCCCTCTAGGCAGCCCCAGCATTTT.

The genes are TRBV25-1 and TRBJ2-1; 8 nucleotides agree with TRBD1. The V segment lost 7 bases and the J segment 5 bases; nucleotides outside the gene matches: 4. The CDR3 totals 13 residues. CDR1 and CDR2 (germline): MGHDK, SYGVNS. The CDR3 loop reads CASMEQGDNEQFF. The CDR3 region has the DNA TGTGCCAGCATGGAACAGGGGGACAATGAGCAGTTCTTC.

The V call is TRBV11-2, the J call TRBJ2-2; D is unclear. V lost 5 bases and J lost 6, with 28 bases in between. Per the germline V gene, CDR1 is SGHAT and CDR2 is FQNNGV. There are 19 residues in the CDR3. The DNA of the CDR3 is TGTGCCAGCAGCATTATCCGGCCCGCCTCTAGTATTTTCCCCGGGGAGCTGTTTTTT. It encodes CASSIIRPASSIFPGELFF.

The chain couples TRBV20-1 to TRBJ1-4; no definite D call. Germline loops: CDR1 DFQATT, CDR2 SNEGSKA (reference sequence). V was pared by 2 bases and J by 7 bases, with 8 bases between. The CDR3 extends over 12 amino acids. The CDR3 spells CSARRAPEKLFF. The CDR3 coding sequence is TGCAGTGCTAGAAGGGCCCCTGAAAAACTGTTTTTT.

This clonotype was recorded a few times. The chain employs TRBV7-3 and TRBJ2-2; D might be TRBD1 (5 bases). V gave up 2 bases and J gave up 3 bases, with 13 bases separating them. Germline V gene lookup returns CDR1 SGHTA and CDR2 FQGTGA. The CDR3 covers 16 residues. The CDR3 sequence is CASSLFARVDTGELFF. In DNA, the CDR3 is TGTGCCAGCAGCTTATTCGCCAGGGTGGACACCGGGGAGCTGTTTTTT.

This clonotype was seen only a few times. The CDR3 DNA sequence: TGCAGCGTACTTGGGGGGACCAACACCGGGGAGCTGTTTTTT. Encoded protein: CSVLGGTNTGELFF. The V call is TRBV29-1, the J call TRBJ2-2; perhaps TRBD2 as D (6 bases). In germline, CDR1 is SQVTM, CDR2 ANQGSEA. There are 14 residues in the CDR3. V lost 6 bases and J 2 bases, leaving 13 bases between the germline ends.

The chain carries TRBV6-5 and TRBJ2-7; D possibly corresponds to TRBD1 (6 bases). Per germline, CDR1 MNHEY and CDR2 SVGAGI. V gave up 6 bases and J gave up 2 bases, with 26 bases separating them. The CDR3 sequence is 18 residues long. CDR3 protein: CASSRTASRPGHPYEQYF. In nucleotides, the CDR3 is TGTGCCAGCAGCCGTACAGCCTCTAGACCGGGACACCCCTACGAGCAGTACTTC.

There are many counts of this clonotype. The chain couples TRBV13 to TRBJ2-1; TRBD2 matches at 7 bases. The CDR3 runs 15 residues. Trimming cost V 2 bases and J 7 bases; bases outside gene matches: 8. Germline CDR1 reads PRHDT; CDR2 reads FYEKMQ (reference sequence). The CDR3 DNA reads as TGTGCCAGCAGCTTAATCGCGGGAGTACCGAATGAGCAGTTCTTC. It is translated as CASSLIAGVPNEQFF. Full variable domain (remainder filled in from reference TRBV13 and TRBJ2-1): AAGVIQSPRHLIKEKRETATLKCYPIPRHDTVYWYQQGPGQDPQFLISFYEKMQSDKGSIPDRFSAQQFSDYHSELNMSSLELGDSALYFCASSLIAGVPNEQFFGPGTRLTVL.

The chain joins TRBV6-1 to TRBJ2-3, with a weak D call TRBD2 (5 bases). CDR1 and CDR2 from the germline V gene are MNHNS and SASEGT. The ends were cut back, 2 bases at V and 5 bases at J, with 14 bases in the middle. CDR3 length equals 15 residues. DNA for the CDR3: TGTGCCAGCAGTGAAAGAGGACTGGATATAGATACGCAGTATTTT. As protein: CASSERGLDIDTQYF.

V gene TRBV7-2 combines with J gene TRBJ2-6; the D call may be TRBD1 or TRBD2 (5 bases each). Germline CDR1 and CDR2: SGHTA and FQGNSA. With 10 bases removed from V and 5 bases from J, the gap between germline ends came to 15 bases. The CDR3 consists of 14 residues. In nucleotides, the CDR3 is TGTGCCACGAAGATGGGGGTCTGGGCCAACGTCCTGACTTTC. Residues: CATKMGVWANVLTF.

On this clonotype itself: A much larger clonotype is one base distant, so this may be a read error. The CDR3 does not close with the conserved phenylalanine or tryptophan, likely indicating a read error. The V gene is TRBV7-9, the J gene TRBJ1-4, with 7 nucleotides matching TRBD1. J gave up 3 bases and V 5 bases, and 3 bases lay outside the gene matches. The CDR3 extends over 14 amino acids. In germline, CDR1 is SEHNR, CDR2 FQNEAQ (reference sequence). CDR3 coding DNA: TGTGCCAGCAGCAGGGACAGCCCTAATGAAAAACTGTTTGTT. This sequence encodes CASSRDSPNEKLFV.

This chain joins TRBV19 and TRBJ2-5, with 12 bases fitting TRBD1. CDR1 and CDR2 from the germline V gene are LNHDA and SQIVND (reference sequence). Trimming took 4 bases from V and 4 from J; bases not matched to a gene: 7. CDR3 size: 16 residues. Here the CDR3 DNA reads TGTGCCAGTAGTACCACAGGGACAGGGGGCGTAGAGACCCAGTACTTC. Amino acids: CASSTTGTGGVETQYF.

A few counts support this clonotype. The V and J genes are TRBV6-5 and TRBJ1-3; no firm D call. CDR1 is MNHEY and CDR2 is SVGAGI in the germline V gene. The CDR3 is made up of 14 amino acids. V lost 3 bases to trimming and J lost 0 bases, with 6 bases between them. The DNA of the CDR3 is TGTGCCAGCAGTTATCGTGCCTCTGGAAACACCATATATTTT. The encoded protein is CASSYRASGNTIYF.

Many counts were recorded for this clonotype. The V call is TRBV6-4, the J call TRBJ2-3; TRBD2 might be the D (6 bases). Trimming cost V 2 bases and J 4 bases, with 13 bases left between them. CDR3 length: 15 residues. Germline loops: CDR1 MRHNA, CDR2 SNTAGT. CDR3 nucleotide sequence: TGTGCCAGCAGTGACAGGGACGGGAGACCAGATACGCAGTATTTT. Translating it yields CASSDRDGRPDTQYF.

This chain links TRBV5-1 with TRBJ2-3; 11 bases fit TRBD2. CDR1 and CDR2 (germline): SGHRS, YFSETQ. V trimming: 4 bases; J trimming: 6 bases; junction bases outside the gene matches: 10. This CDR3 has 16 residues. The CDR3 coding sequence is TGCGCCAGCAGCCCTTCGACTAGCGGGATGTCGGATACGCAGTATTTT. Its protein is CASSPSTSGMSDTQYF.